This T cell receptor beta chain was found in a study of CD8+ T cells in alopecia areata. General study findings and limits: Sharing of TCR sequences between patients (possibly for HLA-related reasons) was less clear than in mice.

Sorting separated CD4+ and CD8+ T cells out of PBMCs. After isolation, RNA underwent reverse transcription to generate cDNA as the sequencing template. TCRdb's copy holds only in-frame clones and misses some; the assay was immunoSEQ multiplex PCR. Of more than 90,000 clones detected, roughly two thirds appear once; the ten largest clones hold 2.5% to 3%. A word on this clone: Its antigen is not identified.

The CDR3 spans 14 residues. The V end was cut by 4 bases, the J end by 2 bases, with 12 bases between. Germline loops: CDR1 SGHRS, CDR2 YFSETQ. The TCR was taken from a human donor in good health. V is TRBV5-1 and J is TRBJ1-2, with D unresolved. Sample: CD4+ T cells sorted from blood. CDR3 nucleotide sequence: TGCGCCAGCAGCCCTACAACGGAGAACTATGGCTACACCTTC. Protein product: CASSPTTENYGYTF.